Below are 10 T cell receptor beta chains sequenced from a single sample in a study of post-analysis software for immune sequencing data. Findings and caveats of the study: Controls showed lower frequencies than patients for a handful of TRBV segments, and TRBV5-6, TRBV5-1 and TRBV20-1 were among these.

Libraries were made from TCR beta cDNA, and they carried unique molecular identifiers. TCRdb processed the PCR reads anew with MiXCR; each CDR3 protein has one entry. The top ten hold around 15% of the sample, which has a few hundred thousand distinct CDR3 sequences, less than 35% seen once. Antigens of these TCRs are unknown. Sequencing used blood. The source of these receptors is a girl aged 10-17 years with multiple sclerosis.

The chain employs TRBV5-1 and TRBJ2-5; D not certain. Trimming removed 1 base at V and 2 bases at J, with 12 bases between. The CDR3 spans 15 residues. Germline CDR1 is SGHRS and CDR2 is YFSETQ. CDR3 sequence reads: CASSLPAVQQETQYF. DNA of the CDR3: TGCGCCAGCAGCTTGCCAGCCGTACAACAAGAGACCCAGTACTTC.

There are a few counts of this clonotype. The rearrangement links TRBV11-2 to TRBJ2-3; 7 bases agree with TRBD1. Unmatched junction bases numbered 7, after V lost 4 bases and J lost 0 bases. The CDR3 is made up of 16 amino acids. In germline, CDR1 is SGHAT, CDR2 FQNNGV. This CDR3 reads CASSSETGLSTDTQYF. The CDR3 DNA reads as TGTGCCAGCAGCTCGGAGACAGGGTTGAGCACAGATACGCAGTATTTT.

There are a few counts of this clonotype. The rearrangement links TRBV7-2 to TRBJ1-1; unclear D gene. The germline V gene has CDR1 SGHTA and CDR2 FQGNSA. V was clipped by 1 base and J by 6 bases, with 9 bases between them. The CDR3 length is 13 residues. The CDR3 nucleotides read TGTGCCAGCAGCTTAGAGTATGCGGCTGAAGCTTTCTTT. This sequence encodes CASSLEYAAEAFF.

This chain links TRBV6-2 or TRBV6-3 with TRBJ2-1, with 7 bases aligning to TRBD1. V gave up 7 bases and J gave up 4 bases; unmatched junction bases: 4. CDR1 MNHEY and CDR2 SVGEGT come from the germline V gene. The CDR3 runs 13 residues. CDR3 residues: CASTHRGYNEQFF. CDR3 nucleotide sequence: TGTGCCAGCACCCACAGGGGATACAATGAGCAGTTCTTC.

V and J are TRBV12-3 or TRBV12-4 and TRBJ2-3; 8 bases are shared with TRBD2. There are 19 residues in the CDR3. V trimming: 7 bases; J trimming: 0 bases; junction bases outside the gene matches: 18. The CDR3 spells CASTILRDGGASSTDTQYF. The CDR3 DNA sequence: TGTGCCAGCACTATCCTTAGAGACGGGGGGGCGAGTAGCACAGATACGCAGTATTTT.

This clonotype has more than one count but fewer than ten. The chain recombines TRBV5-6 with TRBJ1-2, with D perhaps TRBD1 (6 bases). Trimming shortened V by 8 bases and J by 2 bases, and 22 bases separated the two germline ends. The CDR3 consists of 16 residues. Germline-derived CDR1 and CDR2 are SGHDT and YYEEEE. In DNA, the CDR3 is TGTGCCAGTGTGGGGGAACACTCTGGGGGCAACTATGGCTACACCTTC. It codes for CASVGEHSGGNYGYTF.

V gene TRBV7-2 combines with J gene TRBJ2-1; D unresolved. V was shortened by 6 bases and J by 10 bases, with 22 bases between the two germline ends. This CDR3 has 15 amino acids. Per the germline V gene, CDR1 is SGHTA and CDR2 is FQGNSA. CDR3 sequence (DNA): TGTGCCAGCAGTCAAACACCTGTCCTGAACTGGGAGCAGTTCTTC. Translation gives CASSQTPVLNWEQFF. Based on the CDR3 plus reference TRBV7-2 and TRBJ2-1, the full variable domain is GAGVSQSPSNKVTEKGKDVELRCDPISGHTALYWYRQSLGQGLEFLIYFQGNSAPDKSGLPSDRFSAERTGGSVSTLTIQRTQQEDSAVYLCASSQTPVLNWEQFFGPGTRLTVL.

This rearrangement joins TRBV6-2 or TRBV6-3 to TRBJ2-7, with D perhaps TRBD2 (6 bases). V was clipped by 11 bases and J by 2 bases, with 16 bases between them. The CDR3 sequence is 13 residues long. Germline CDR1 reads MNHEY; CDR2 reads SVGEGT. CDR3 residues: CAGPRGFPYEQYF. The DNA of the CDR3 is TGTGCCGGGCCACGGGGGTTTCCCTACGAGCAGTACTTC.

V usage is TRBV13 and J usage is TRBJ2-5; 8 bases line up with TRBD1. The end of the DNA aligns better with TRBJ2-7, so the J call may be wrong. The CDR3 length is 15 residues. Germline V gene lookup returns CDR1 PRHDT and CDR2 FYEKMQ (reference sequence). The CDR3 here is CASSRDGQGDYEQYF. The CDR3 DNA reads TGTGCCAGCAGCCGAGACGGACAGGGTGATTACGAGCAGTACTTC.

The chain recombines TRBV10-3 with TRBJ1-6; 8 bases line up with TRBD1. Trimming removed 6 bases from V and 5 bases from J; junction bases left unmatched: 3. Germline CDR1 ENHRY, CDR2 SYGVKD. This CDR3 has 14 residues. CDR3 DNA: TGTGCCATCAGCGGACAGGGAGATAATTCACCCCTCCACTTT. Amino acid sequence: CAISGQGDNSPLHF.